Sequencing of this T cell receptor beta chain was carried out in a study of T-cell reconstitution after alpha-beta-depleted transplantation in children. Study-wide points: It was surviving recipient T cells and thymic progenitors that gave some patients high TCRbeta diversity at day 60. Reports say that about two months after transplant, the alpha-beta T cells came out of several hundred graft clones that had expanded. T cells produced anew were the main source of T-cell counts and diversity one year after transplant.

Researchers prepared the TCRbeta library using unique molecular identifiers, the study reports. Using its own MiXCR run on the PCR reads, TCRdb lists one record per CDR3 protein. The data contain 600,000 or so distinct CDR3 sequences, roughly 23% of them seen just once; the ten biggest clones take up 13% to 15%. V was shortened by 1 base and J by 7 bases, with 17 bases between the two germline ends. Germline loops: CDR1 DFQATT, CDR2 SNEGSKA (reference sequence). The CDR3 is 15 residues long. Concerning this clonotype itself: What it binds is unknown.

This sequence joins TRBV20-1 and TRBJ2-1; D remains unclear. Here the sequenced sample was PBMCs, mostly from graft donor cells, taken 360 days after TCRalphabeta/CD19-depleted stem cell transplant. The receptor was derived from a boy under two years old who had a stem cell transplant for acute myeloid leukemia, so the T cells may come from the graft donor. The CDR3 loop reads CSARGARAVGNEQFF. In DNA form, the CDR3 reads TGCAGTGCTAGAGGGGCAAGGGCGGTGGGTAATGAGCAGTTCTTC.